The 25 T cell receptor beta chains below were found in one sample sequenced in a study of blood T cell repertoires in COVID-19. Repertoires were generated with immunoSEQ multiplex PCR, while TCRdb's copy carries only in-frame clones and drops some. This table has approximately 160,000 clones, 70% to 90% appearing once. Sequenced: peripheral blood. These TCRs come from a man aged 55 to 69 who had recovered from COVID-19.

The gene calls are TRBV19 and TRBJ2-7; D is unclear. The CDR3 covers 15 residues. Trimming took off 3 bases at V and 3 bases at J, with 15 bases between the two ends. Germline assignment: CDR1 LNHDA and CDR2 SQIVND (reference sequence). CDR3 nucleotide sequence: TGTGCCAGTAGTATCATGGCAGGTCCTTTCTACGAGCAGTACTTC. It yields the protein CASSIMAGPFYEQYF.

This clone was detected a few times. The rearrangement joins TRBV7-9 to TRBJ1-4; D not certain. The CDR3 contains 14 residues. Trimming took 1 base from V and 11 from J, leaving 14 bases between them. Germline V CDR1 and CDR2: SEHNR, FQNEAQ (reference sequence). The CDR3 is CASSLGANYGKLFF. The CDR3 region has the DNA TGTGCCAGCAGCTTAGGAGCGAATTACGGTAAACTGTTTTTT.

In its sample, this clone was seen a few times. The chain employs TRBV2 and TRBJ2-5, with D uncertain. The CDR3 is 10 amino acids. V lost 8 bases and J lost 9, with 10 bases in between. From germline, CDR1 is SNHLY and CDR2 FYNNEI. In DNA form, the CDR3 reads TGTGCCAGCCGAGAGCTCGCCCAGTACTTC. It is translated as CASRELAQYF. The full variable domain, rest sourced from reference TRBV2 and TRBJ2-5, is EPEVTQTPSHQVTQMGQEVILRCVPISNHLYFYWYRQILGQKVEFLVSFYNNEISEKSEIFDDQFSVERPDGSNFTLKIRSTKLEDSAMYFCASRELAQYFGPGTRLLVL.

The chain joins TRBV6-5 to TRBJ1-5; D gene unclear. V was clipped by 7 bases and J by 6 bases, with 19 bases between them. The CDR3 has 15 amino acids. Germline CDR1 is MNHEY and CDR2 is SVGAGI. The chain's CDR3 is CASTGGPLRSQPQHF. DNA for the CDR3: TGTGCCAGCACTGGAGGACCGCTAAGGAGTCAGCCCCAGCATTTT.

The rearrangement joins TRBV14 to TRBJ2-3; 15 bases fit TRBD2. The CDR3 is made up of 20 amino acids. CDR1 and CDR2 from the germline V gene are SGHDN and FVKESK. V shed 4 bases and J 2 bases; nucleotides not matched to a gene: 13. CDR3 in amino acids: CASSLPGLAGGPSLTDTQYF. CDR3 coding DNA: TGTGCCAGCAGCCTACCGGGACTAGCGGGGGGACCATCCCTCACAGATACGCAGTATTTT.

This chain joins TRBV5-1 and TRBJ2-3; D not resolved. V shed 0 bases and J shed 2 bases, with 10 bases lying between them. CDR3 length: 15 amino acids. Germline CDR1 SGHRS, CDR2 YFSETQ. The CDR3 DNA is TGCGCCAGCAGCTTGGGCGGTTCTCTCACAGATACGCAGTATTTT. This codes for CASSLGGSLTDTQYF. Complete variable domain (other parts from reference TRBV5-1 and TRBJ2-3): KAGVTQTPRYLIKTRGQQVTLSCSPISGHRSVSWYQQTPGQGLQFLFEYFSETQRNKGNFPGRFSGRQFSNSRSEMNVSTLELGDSALYLCASSLGGSLTDTQYFGPGTRLTVL.

The CDR3 bases are TGTGCCAGCAGCCAAGAGGTAGGGGTCCAAGAGACCCAGTACTTC. Protein sequence: CASSQEVGVQETQYF. This sequence joins TRBV4-2 and TRBJ2-5, with D perhaps TRBD1 (5 bases). The CDR3 has 15 residues. Germline CDR1 reads LGHNA; CDR2 reads YNFKEQ. Trimming shortened V by 0 bases and J by 1 base, and 9 bases separated the two germline ends.

This chain uses TRBV19 with TRBJ1-3; D unresolved. The CDR3 is 16 residues long. Germline V gene lookup returns CDR1 LNHDA and CDR2 SQIVND (reference sequence). Trimming removed 5 bases at V and 0 bases at J, with 14 bases between. The CDR3 here is CASSPGLLSSGNTIYF. CDR3 nucleotide sequence: TGTGCCAGTAGTCCAGGACTCTTGAGCTCTGGAAACACCATATATTTT.

This clone came up once. The junction departs from germline at one end; a sequencing error may be responsible. The V and J genes are TRBV7-7 and TRBJ2-1; TRBD1 is a possible D gene (6 bases). Germline-derived CDR1 and CDR2 are SSHAT and FNYEAQ (reference sequence). The CDR3 runs to 15 residues. DNA of the CDR3: TGTGCTAGCAGCTTATCAGGGGCACCCTACAATGAGCAGTTCTTC. Translation: CASSLSGAPYNEQFF.

J is TRBJ1-6 and V is TRBV30; TRBD1 is a possible D gene (6 bases). This CDR3 has 16 residues. Germline loops: CDR1 GTSNPN, CDR2 SVGIG (reference sequence). V dropped 2 bases and J dropped 15 bases, with 26 bases sitting between them. This CDR3 reads CAWSPGRGGPTFILHF. In nucleotides, the CDR3 is TGTGCCTGGAGTCCGGGTAGGGGGGGACCTACGTTTATCCTCCACTTT.

The rearrangement joins TRBV11-1 to TRBJ2-5, with 12 bases fitting TRBD1. Germline lookup yields CDR1 SGHAT and CDR2 FQDESV (reference sequence). V was clipped by 7 bases and J by 1 base; unmatched bases: 7. The CDR3 contains 16 residues. The CDR3 sequence: CASTQGTGGLQETQYF. CDR3 coding DNA: TGTGCCAGCACCCAAGGGACAGGGGGCCTCCAAGAGACCCAGTACTTC.

The rearrangement joins TRBV4-3 to TRBJ2-5; TRBD2 matches at 8 bases. V shed 4 bases, J shed 0 bases, and the junction held 10 bases outside the gene matches. Germline CDR1 reads LGHNA; CDR2 reads YSLEER. The CDR3 is made up of 17 amino acids. CDR3 loop: CASSPGDQRGYQETQYF. CDR3 coding DNA: TGCGCCAGCAGCCCAGGGGACCAGCGGGGGTACCAAGAGACCCAGTACTTC.

The chain is built from TRBV9 and TRBJ1-5, with no clear D. Germline CDR1 is SGDLS and CDR2 is YYNGEE. The CDR3 consists of 14 residues. The germline V and J ends were trimmed by 2 bases and 1 base, with 7 bases remaining between them. The DNA of the CDR3 is TGTGCCAGCAGCGTTGGCCCAAGCAATCAGCCCCAGCATTTT. The encoded protein is CASSVGPSNQPQHF.

J is TRBJ1-1 and V is TRBV9; TRBD1 is a possible D gene (6 bases). The CDR3 runs to 18 residues. V shed 0 bases and J shed 3 bases, with 21 bases lying between them. Germline V gene sequence: CDR1 SGDLS, CDR2 YYNGEE. CDR3 loop: CASSVAGPGDEVDTEAFF. As DNA, the CDR3 is TGTGCCAGCAGCGTAGCTGGGCCAGGGGACGAGGTGGACACTGAAGCTTTCTTT.

This clone was counted a few times. CDR3 residues: CSAGAGWGDTEAFF. In DNA form, the CDR3 reads TGCAGCGCTGGGGCTGGGTGGGGGGACACTGAAGCTTTCTTT. J is TRBJ1-1 and V is TRBV29-1; the D gene is possibly TRBD1 (5 bases). Trimming took 7 bases from V and 3 from J, leaving 18 bases between them. CDR1 is SQVTM and CDR2 is ANQGSEA in the germline V gene. The CDR3 has 14 residues. Full variable domain (missing parts from reference TRBV29-1 and TRBJ1-1): SAVISQKPSRDICQRGTSLTIQCQVDSQVTMMFWYRQQPGQSLTLIATANQGSEATYESGFVIDKFPISRPNLTFSTLTVSNMSPEDSSIYLCSAGAGWGDTEAFFGQGTRLTVV.

V usage is TRBV5-1 and J usage is TRBJ2-2, with TRBD1 identical over 9 bases. V lost 4 bases and J lost 7; bases outside the gene matches: 8. The CDR3 has 15 amino acids. Germline V gene lookup returns CDR1 SGHRS and CDR2 YFSETQ. CDR3 region: CASSPTTGGNGELFF. In DNA, the CDR3 is TGCGCCAGCAGCCCTACAACAGGGGGCAACGGGGAGCTGTTTTTT.

Comments on this clone: Possible read error: a much larger clone is one base away. The CDR3 DNA reads as TGTGCCAGCAGTTACGAGACAGGGGGCACTGAAGCTTTCTTT. It yields the protein CASSYETGGTEAFF. V gene TRBV6-5 combines with J gene TRBJ1-1; the match to TRBD1 covers 9 bases. Trimming took 2 bases from V and 4 from J; bases not matched to a gene: 2. CDR1 and CDR2 (germline): MNHEY, SVGAGI. CDR3 length equals 14 residues.

V usage is TRBV24-1 and J usage is TRBJ2-7; D gene unclear. V lost 3 bases and J 3 bases, leaving 8 bases between the germline ends. The V gene's germline CDR1 is KGHDR and CDR2 SFDVKD. The CDR3 is 13 amino acids. CDR3 residues: CATSDGLYYEQYF. The CDR3 DNA sequence: TGTGCCACCAGTGATGGCCTGTACTACGAGCAGTACTTC.

The gene calls are TRBV30 and TRBJ2-7; 9 nucleotides align to TRBD1. V trimming: 5 bases; J trimming: 5 bases; junction bases outside the gene matches: 7. The CDR3 spans 13 residues. The germline V gene has CDR1 GTSNPN and CDR2 SVGIG (reference sequence). The CDR3 DNA follows: TGTGCCTGGGCCTGGGACAGGGACAACGAGCAGTACTTC. Its translation is CAWAWDRDNEQYF.

The rearrangement joins TRBV6-5 to TRBJ1-5, with 8 bases that match TRBD1. Trimming at V came to 6 bases and at J to 4 bases, leaving 8 bases not matched to a gene. The CDR3 consists of 15 residues. CDR1 is MNHEY and CDR2 is SVGAGI in the germline V gene. The DNA of the CDR3 is TGTGCCAGCAGATTGGGACAGGTACTGAATCAGCCCCAGCATTTT. It specifies CASRLGQVLNQPQHF.

V is TRBV7-2 and J is TRBJ2-7, with a possible D match to TRBD1 (6 bases). CDR1 and CDR2 from the germline V gene are SGHTA and FQGNSA. Trimming left V 2 bases short and J 3 bases short, with 11 bases between. This CDR3 region has 14 residues. The CDR3 region has the DNA TGTGCCAGCAGCTTAACAGGGACCTACTACGAGCAGTACTTC. Protein: CASSLTGTYYEQYF. Combining the CDR3 with reference TRBV7-2 and TRBJ2-7 gives the whole variable domain GAGVSQSPSNKVTEKGKDVELRCDPISGHTALYWYRQSLGQGLEFLIYFQGNSAPDKSGLPSDRFSAERTGGSVSTLTIQRTQQEDSAVYLCASSLTGTYYEQYFGPGTRLTVT.

V and J are TRBV3-1 (or the pseudogene TRBV3-2) and TRBJ2-1; TRBD2 agrees at 13 bases. The CDR3 is made up of 16 amino acids. In germline, CDR1 is LGHDT, CDR2 YNNKEL (reference sequence). The V segment lost 4 bases and the J segment 5 bases; nucleotides outside the gene matches: 5. The CDR3 DNA is TGTGCCAGCAGCCGAGCCGGGACTAGCGGGGACAATGAGCAGTTCTTC. Amino acid sequence: CASSRAGTSGDNEQFF.

The chain couples TRBV18 to TRBJ2-7, with 11 positions matching TRBD1. The CDR3 extends over 14 amino acids. CDR1 and CDR2 (germline): KGHSH, LQKENI. The trim removed 5 bases at V and 3 bases at J, leaving 3 bases unmatched. The DNA of the CDR3 is TGTGCCAGCTCAACCGGGACAGGGGGCTACGAGCAGTACTTC. This encodes CASSTGTGGYEQYF. Based on the CDR3 plus reference TRBV18 and TRBJ2-7, the full variable domain is NAGVMQNPRHLVRRRGQEARLRCSPMKGHSHVYWYRQLPEEGLKFMVYLQKENIIDESGMPKERFSAEFPKEGPSILRIQQVVRGDSAAYFCASSTGTGGYEQYFGPGTRLTVT.

The chain links TRBV28 to TRBJ1-5, with 7 bases identical to TRBD1. The germline gives CDR1 MDHEN, CDR2 SYDVKM. Trimming removed 5 bases from V and 7 bases from J; junction bases left unmatched: 5. The CDR3 sequence is 13 residues long. The CDR3, as DNA: TGTGCCAGCAGTGTGACAGGGAACCAGCCCCAGCATTTT. This gives the protein CASSVTGNQPQHF.

The genes are TRBV3-1 (or the pseudogene TRBV3-2) and TRBJ2-2; no reliable D call. Germline V lookup: CDR1 LGHDT, CDR2 YNNKEL (reference sequence). The V gene lost 1 base and the J gene lost 4 bases, with 7 bases spanning the gap. The CDR3 sequence is 14 residues long. CDR3 in amino acids: CASSQGGGTGELFF. CDR3 sequence (DNA): TGTGCCAGCAGCCAAGGAGGTGGCACCGGGGAGCTGTTTTTT.